A single sample is the source of the 8 T cell receptor beta chains below, sequenced in a study of cytotoxic CD8 clonotypes in ibrutinib-treated CLL. Here immunoSEQ multiplex PCR was the method, and the copy in TCRdb shows in-frame clones only, minus some. This sample yields around 310,000 clones, of which 70% to 80% are seen a single time; over 5% belongs to the top ten. The source was PBMCs, collected before ibrutinib treatment. These receptors were collected from a human donor with chronic lymphocytic leukemia.

The gene calls are TRBV27 and TRBJ2-7, with D maybe TRBD1 (5 bases). CDR1 is MNHEY, CDR2 SMNVEV, per germline (reference sequence). The CDR3 loop spans 14 amino acids. Trimming cost V 7 bases and J 0 bases, with 13 bases left between them. The CDR3: CASKNRWDSYEQYF. CDR3 DNA: TGTGCCAGCAAAAACAGGTGGGACTCCTACGAGCAGTACTTC.

The chain couples TRBV9 to TRBJ2-7; maybe TRBD2 (6 bases). This CDR3 comprises 15 residues. Germline CDR1 is SGDLS and CDR2 is YYNGEE. Trimming shortened V by 4 bases and J by 4 bases, and 18 bases separated the two germline ends. The CDR3 reads CASSFSANRGYEQYF. The CDR3, as DNA: TGTGCCAGCAGCTTTAGCGCTAACCGGGGGTACGAGCAGTACTTC.

This rearrangement joins TRBV18 to TRBJ1-2; D is uncertain. The CDR3 is made up of 13 amino acids. V was shortened by 6 bases and J by 8 bases, with 16 bases between the two germline ends. Germline V CDR1 and CDR2: KGHSH, LQKENI. CDR3 amino acids: CASSSDGIRGYTF. The CDR3 region has the DNA TGTGCCAGCTCCTCGGACGGGATACGGGGCTACACCTTC.

For this clone: A read error may produce the germline difference seen at one junction end. V gene TRBV15 combines with J gene TRBJ1-1; D remains ambiguous. CDR1 and CDR2 from the germline V gene are LNHNV and YYDKDF (reference sequence). This CDR3 contains 13 residues. The DNA for the CDR3 is TGTGCCACCAGCAGAAACATGAACGCTGAAGCTTTCTTT. This codes for CATSRNMNAEAFF.

This rearrangement joins TRBV7-8 to TRBJ2-7; no definite D call. The CDR3 contains 12 residues. CDR1 SGHVS and CDR2 FQNEAQ come from the germline V gene. With 4 bases removed from V and 5 bases from J, the gap between germline ends came to 9 bases. The CDR3 spells CASSYRGDEQYF. CDR3 sequence (DNA): TGTGCCAGCAGCTATAGAGGAGACGAGCAGTACTTC.

CDR3 nucleotides: TGTGCCAGCAGGACTAGCGGGAAGGGCTACAATGAGCAGTTCTTC. This translates into CASRTSGKGYNEQFF. This sequence joins TRBV25-1 and TRBJ2-1; 11 bases agree with TRBD2. The length of the CDR3 is 15 residues. Germline trimming cut 6 bases from V and 3 bases from J; bases unmatched to any gene: 4. CDR1 and CDR2 from the germline V gene are MGHDK and SYGVNS.

The chain joins TRBV2 to TRBJ2-3; D possibly uses TRBD1 or TRBD2 (5 bases each). The V gene lost 6 bases and the J gene lost 6 bases, with 10 bases spanning the gap. In germline, CDR1 is SNHLY, CDR2 FYNNEI. This CDR3 has 12 residues. The CDR3 region is CASSLEGDTQYF. Written as DNA, the CDR3 is TGTGCCAGCAGCCTAGAGGGGGATACGCAGTATTTT.

The chain couples TRBV25-1 to TRBJ2-7; 7 positions match TRBD1. The germline gives CDR1 MGHDK, CDR2 SYGVNS. V shed 7 bases and J 0 bases; nucleotides not matched to a gene: 3. CDR3 length: 13 amino acids. CDR3 amino acids: CASKGQNSYEQYF. The CDR3 coding sequence is TGTGCCAGCAAGGGACAGAACTCCTACGAGCAGTACTTC.